Each of the 15 T cell receptor beta chains below was sequenced from the same sample in a study of T cell changes during pregnancy in multiple sclerosis. Sequenced by immunoSEQ multiplex PCR; TCRdb stores in-frame clones only, minus some. The data show around 50,000 clones, around 94% seen once. The specimen comprised CD4+ T cells from peripheral blood mononuclear cells, sampled in the third trimester of pregnancy. These receptors were taken from a female donor with multiple sclerosis, enrolled in a pregnancy study.

In this sample, this clone turned up once. CDR3 nucleotide sequence: TGTGCCAGCAGCCCTTTCGTGAGCTCCTACAATGAGCAGTTCTTC. Amino acid sequence: CASSPFVSSYNEQFF. This chain connects TRBV9 to TRBJ2-1; D remains ambiguous. This CDR3 region has 15 residues. Germline V gene sequence: CDR1 SGDLS, CDR2 YYNGEE. V lost 4 bases and J 0 bases, leaving 11 bases between the germline ends.

The rearrangement uses TRBV29-1 and TRBJ1-1; a possible D gene is TRBD1 (6 bases). The CDR3 spans 11 residues. Trimming left V 3 bases short and J 8 bases short, with 10 bases between. The germline CDR1 and CDR2 sequences are SQVTM and ANQGSEA. The CDR3 region has the DNA TGCAGCGTTGATTCTGGGACAGAAGCTTTCTTT. Its translation: CSVDSGTEAFF.

V gene TRBV19 combines with J gene TRBJ1-5, with a tentative D call TRBD1 (5 bases). CDR1 LNHDA and CDR2 SQIVND come from the germline V gene (reference sequence). The V end was cut by 3 bases, the J end by 1 base, with 16 bases between. This CDR3 comprises 17 residues. DNA of the CDR3: TGTGCCAGTAGTATTCTAACAGGCCTCGCGAGCAATCAGCCCCAGCATTTT. This encodes CASSILTGLASNQPQHF.

The chain employs TRBV6-5 and TRBJ2-7; 8 nucleotides match TRBD1. Losses at the gene ends were 0 bases for V and 11 bases for J; bases not matched to a gene: 15. Germline V gene lookup returns CDR1 MNHEY and CDR2 SVGAGI. CDR3 size: 16 residues. DNA for the CDR3: TGTGCCAGCAGTTACTCGACGCTGACAGGGGCTGGGGGGAAGTACTTC. Translating it yields CASSYSTLTGAGGKYF.

V usage is TRBV7-2 and J usage is TRBJ1-5, with unresolved D. This CDR3 contains 13 residues. V lost 5 bases and J 4 bases, leaving 9 bases between the germline ends. CDR1 and CDR2 from the germline V gene are SGHTA and FQGNSA. CDR3 DNA: TGTGCCAGCAGCACGGTTGTTAATCAGCCCCAGCATTTT. It specifies CASSTVVNQPQHF.

The chain combines TRBV18 with TRBJ1-2; no clear D gene. V was pared by 3 bases and J by 7 bases, with 15 bases between. In germline, CDR1 is KGHSH, CDR2 LQKENI. The CDR3 loop spans 14 amino acids. This CDR3 is CASSPDKTKRGYTF. DNA for the CDR3: TGTGCCAGCTCACCCGATAAGACTAAGCGTGGCTACACCTTC. Looking up the rest from reference TRBV18 and TRBJ1-2 gives the full variable domain: NAGVMQNPRHLVRRRGQEARLRCSPMKGHSHVYWYRQLPEEGLKFMVYLQKENIIDESGMPKERFSAEFPKEGPSILRIQQVVRGDSAAYFCASSPDKTKRGYTFGSGTRLTVV.

The gene calls are TRBV11-3 and TRBJ1-1, with 7 bases lining up with TRBD1. This CDR3 has 14 residues. Germline V gives CDR1 SGHNT, CDR2 YENEEA. Trimming cost V 2 bases and J 0 bases; bases outside gene matches: 0. The CDR3 region has the DNA TGTGCCAGCAGCTTAAGGGGGCTGAACACTGAAGCTTTCTTT. Translation gives CASSLRGLNTEAFF.

The rearrangement joins TRBV9 to TRBJ2-3; 14 bases match TRBD2. Germline V gene lookup returns CDR1 SGDLS and CDR2 YYNGEE. The trim removed 4 bases at V and 5 bases at J, leaving 18 bases unmatched. The CDR3 is 20 residues long. The DNA for the CDR3 is TGTGCCAGCAGCTTCACCGGGACTAGCGGGAGAGGGGGTGAGAGAGATACGCAGTATTTT. It encodes CASSFTGTSGRGGERDTQYF.

This clone was counted once. V gene TRBV5-1 combines with J gene TRBJ2-7; 8 nucleotides line up with TRBD2. Germline-derived CDR1 and CDR2 are SGHRS and YFSETQ. With 1 base clipped from V and 3 bases from J, the junction kept 3 bases outside the gene matches. This CDR3 is built from 14 residues. The CDR3 region has the DNA TGCGCCAGCAGCTTGACTACTAGCGGCTACGAGCAGTACTTC. It yields the protein CASSLTTSGYEQYF.

This clone was seen a single time. The rearrangement links TRBV28 to TRBJ1-2; 7 bases map to TRBD1. The CDR3 consists of 14 residues. CDR1 MDHEN and CDR2 SYDVKM come from the germline V gene. The V and J ends lost 3 bases and 4 bases, in that order; junction bases with no gene match: 5. CDR3: CASSLEGAGYGYTF. The DNA of the CDR3 is TGTGCCAGCAGTTTGGAGGGGGCGGGCTATGGCTACACCTTC.

CDR3 sequence (DNA): TGCGCCAGCAGCCCGACAGGGGCAGGTACTGAAGCTTTCTTT. Its protein is CASSPTGAGTEAFF. The V gene is TRBV5-1, the J gene TRBJ1-1; the match to TRBD1 covers 8 bases. CDR3 size: 14 residues. CDR1 is SGHRS and CDR2 is YFSETQ in the germline V gene. The V segment lost 4 bases and the J segment 5 bases; nucleotides outside the gene matches: 7. Full variable domain (missing parts from reference TRBV5-1 and TRBJ1-1): KAGVTQTPRYLIKTRGQQVTLSCSPISGHRSVSWYQQTPGQGLQFLFEYFSETQRNKGNFPGRFSGRQFSNSRSEMNVSTLELGDSALYLCASSPTGAGTEAFFGQGTRLTVV.

The V and J genes are TRBV15 and TRBJ2-3; TRBD2 aligns across 10 bases. V was clipped by 5 bases and J by 4 bases; unmatched bases: 9. Per the germline V gene, CDR1 is LNHNV and CDR2 is YYDKDF (reference sequence). The CDR3 loop spans 16 amino acids. The CDR3 reads CATSGTAGGRADTQYF. CDR3 in DNA: TGTGCCACCAGCGGGACAGCGGGAGGGAGGGCAGATACGCAGTATTTT.

The genes are TRBV19 and TRBJ1-5; 7 bases match TRBD1. The ends lost 9 bases at V and 4 bases at J; junction bases unmatched: 6. Germline CDR1 and CDR2: LNHDA and SQIVND (reference sequence). The length of the CDR3 is 13 residues. Here the CDR3 DNA reads TGTGCCAGCAACGAACAGGGGAATCAGCCCCAGCATTTT. It yields the protein CASNEQGNQPQHF.

The V gene is TRBV29-1, the J gene TRBJ1-1; TRBD1 matches 10 bases. With 6 bases clipped from V and 0 bases from J, the junction kept 7 bases outside the gene matches. Germline V lookup: CDR1 SQVTM, CDR2 ANQGSEA. The CDR3 is 15 amino acids. The CDR3 DNA is TGCAGCGTCGCCGGGACAGGGGCCATGAACACTGAAGCTTTCTTT. It yields the protein CSVAGTGAMNTEAFF.

The rearrangement uses TRBV29-1 and TRBJ1-2, with D unclear. CDR1 and CDR2 (germline): SQVTM, ANQGSEA. CDR3 length: 12 residues. Trimming cost V 1 base and J 4 bases, with 7 bases left between them. CDR3 nucleotide sequence: TGCAGCGTTGAAGGGGTAGCCTATGGCTACACCTTC. Amino acids: CSVEGVAYGYTF.